The 13 T cell receptor beta chains below all came from one sample that was sequenced in a study of tumor-infiltrating lymphocytes in localized non-small cell lung cancer (dated by TCRdb to the early 2020s). Library creation used the immunoSEQ multiplex PCR assay. TCRdb obtained this table from immuneACCESS and retained in-frame rearrangements with V and J assigned. These tables miss some clones; where compared with another copy, unresolved V genes account for less than half of the shortfall, and the remainder is unexplained. The sample table lists some 29,000 clones, 70% to 90% of them with a count of one. Of the sample, about 1.9% is held by the ten largest clones. The sample comprised lung tumor tissue. The origin of the receptors is a human donor with non-small cell lung cancer.

In this sample, this clone turned up once. V gene TRBV7-3 combines with J gene TRBJ2-3; 7 nucleotides agree with TRBD2. Germline CDR1 SGHTA, CDR2 FQGTGA. V dropped 4 bases and J dropped 2; count of bases not matched to a gene: 9. CDR3 length: 16 residues. Here the CDR3 DNA reads TGTGCCAGCAGCTCAGGGAGGGGCGGGCTCACAGATACGCAGTATTTT. This gives the protein CASSSGRGGLTDTQYF.

The chain employs TRBV27 and TRBJ1-2; tentative D call: TRBD1 (6 bases). Germline V lookup: CDR1 MNHEY, CDR2 SMNVEV (reference sequence). This CDR3 has 14 amino acids. V was cut by 3 bases and J by 5 bases, with 13 bases left in between. The CDR3, as DNA: TGTGCCAGCAGTTTTGGGGGGCGGGGATATGGCTACACCTTC. This codes for CASSFGGRGYGYTF.

This chain connects TRBV12-5 to TRBJ2-3, with D perhaps matching TRBD1 (6 bases). The germline V gene encodes CDR1 LGHNT and CDR2 FRNRAP. The V gene lost 7 bases and the J gene lost 0 bases, with 8 bases spanning the gap. This CDR3 region has 13 residues. CDR3 region: CASVGGSTDTQYF. The CDR3 nucleotides read TGTGCTAGTGTAGGGGGTAGCACAGATACGCAGTATTTT. The full variable domain, its missing parts supplied by reference TRBV12-5 and TRBJ2-3, is DARVTQTPRHKVTEMGQEVTMRCQPILGHNTVFWYRQTMMQGLELLAYFRNRAPLDDSGMPKDRFSAEMPDATLATLKIQPSEPRDSAVYFCASVGGSTDTQYFGPGTRLTVL.

The chain is built from TRBV4-3 and TRBJ1-1; D possibly corresponds to TRBD1 (6 bases). Germline lookup yields CDR1 LGHNA and CDR2 YSLEER. The germline V and J ends were trimmed by 0 bases and 9 bases, with 14 bases remaining between them. This CDR3 has 14 residues. The CDR3 DNA is TGCGCCAGCAGCCAAGATCCCCAGGGGAGGCAAGCTTTCTTT. It is translated as CASSQDPQGRQAFF.

This chain joins TRBV7-8 and TRBJ2-6; TRBD1 matches at 8 bases. Germline loops: CDR1 SGHVS, CDR2 FQNEAQ. The trim removed 2 bases at V and 1 base at J, leaving 7 bases unmatched. CDR3 size: 18 residues. The DNA for the CDR3 is TGTGCCAGCAGCTTACTGACAGGGGAGAGGTCTGGGGCCAACGTCCTGACTTTC. This encodes CASSLLTGERSGANVLTF.

This chain connects TRBV13 to TRBJ2-7; 9 bases align to TRBD1. The ends lost 5 bases at V and 3 bases at J; junction bases unmatched: 8. Germline CDR1 and CDR2: PRHDT and FYEKMQ (reference sequence). The CDR3 has 15 residues. CDR3 region: CASSKTGTGFYEQYF. In nucleotides, the CDR3 is TGTGCCAGCAGCAAAACCGGGACAGGGTTCTACGAGCAGTACTTC.

The chain combines TRBV19 with TRBJ2-5, with D hard to call. The V and J ends lost 4 bases and 2 bases respectively, with 23 bases between them. This CDR3 has 18 residues. Germline CDR1 reads LNHDA; CDR2 reads SQIVND (reference sequence). Here the CDR3 reads CASSTLPTTGSNQETQYF. As DNA, the CDR3 is TGTGCCAGTAGTACCCTCCCGACGACGGGCAGCAATCAAGAGACCCAGTACTTC. The whole variable domain, remainder taken from reference TRBV19 and TRBJ2-5, is DGGITQSPKYLFRKEGQNVTLSCEQNLNHDAMYWYRQDPGQGLRLIYYSQIVNDFQKGDIAEGYSVSREKKESFPLTVTSAQKNPTAFYLCASSTLPTTGSNQETQYFGPGTRLLVL.

This chain connects TRBV18 to TRBJ1-3; D is possibly TRBD1 (5 bases). V was shortened by 3 bases and J by 1 base, with 13 bases between the two germline ends. The CDR3 loop spans 16 amino acids. Germline loops: CDR1 KGHSH, CDR2 LQKENI. CDR3 coding DNA: TGTGCCAGCTCACCGCCGGGGGTTGCTTCTGGAAACACCATATATTTT. It encodes CASSPPGVASGNTIYF. Filled out from reference TRBV18 and TRBJ1-3, the complete variable domain reads NAGVMQNPRHLVRRRGQEARLRCSPMKGHSHVYWYRQLPEEGLKFMVYLQKENIIDESGMPKERFSAEFPKEGPSILRIQQVVRGDSAAYFCASSPPGVASGNTIYFGEGSWLTVV.

The V gene is TRBV5-1, the J gene TRBJ2-5, with 10 bases aligning to TRBD1. This CDR3 comprises 14 residues. Germline trimming cut 7 bases from V and 4 bases from J; bases unmatched to any gene: 7. The germline V gene encodes CDR1 SGHRS and CDR2 YFSETQ. CDR3 bases: TGCGCCAGCGGTAAGACAGGGGGCGGAGAGACCCAGTACTTC. It codes for CASGKTGGGETQYF.

The V call is TRBV28, the J call TRBJ1-4; D remains unclear. CDR3 length: 14 residues. V was clipped by 4 bases and J by 5 bases, with 11 bases between them. Germline V CDR1 and CDR2: MDHEN, SYDVKM. For the CDR3, the DNA is TGTGCCAGCAGTTATGTTCAGCAGAATGAAAAACTGTTTTTT. Its protein is CASSYVQQNEKLFF.

V and J are TRBV27 and TRBJ1-5; TRBD1 is a possible D gene (6 bases). The CDR3 is 14 amino acids. Germline V lookup: CDR1 MNHEY, CDR2 SMNVEV (reference sequence). Trimming shortened V by 2 bases and J by 12 bases, and 17 bases separated the two germline ends. The CDR3 DNA reads TGTGCCAGCAGTTTACAGTCTCGGGACAAAATCCAGCATTTT. Protein product: CASSLQSRDKIQHF.

This sequence joins TRBV7-8 and TRBJ1-5; D not certain. V was trimmed by 1 base and J by 0 bases, leaving 7 bases between them. CDR3 length: 15 residues. From germline, CDR1 is SGHVS and CDR2 FQNEAQ. The CDR3: CASSLGQYSNQPQHF. In DNA form, the CDR3 reads TGTGCCAGCAGCTTAGGGCAGTATAGCAATCAGCCCCAGCATTTT.

The chain couples TRBV5-1 to TRBJ1-3, with unresolved D. There are 14 residues in the CDR3. V was trimmed by 6 bases and J by 0 bases, leaving 10 bases between them. Looked up from germline, CDR1 is SGHRS and CDR2 is YFSETQ. CDR3 sequence reads: CASTPGYSGNTIYF. The CDR3 DNA sequence: TGCGCCAGCACCCCGGGGTACTCTGGAAACACCATATATTTT. Complete variable domain (other parts from reference TRBV5-1 and TRBJ1-3): KAGVTQTPRYLIKTRGQQVTLSCSPISGHRSVSWYQQTPGQGLQFLFEYFSETQRNKGNFPGRFSGRQFSNSRSEMNVSTLELGDSALYLCASTPGYSGNTIYFGEGSWLTVV.